This is a list of T cell receptor beta chains from one sample in a study of CD8+CD57+ T cells in acquired aplastic anemia. TCRdb ran MiXCR on the reads and lists one entry per CDR3 protein. The sample comprises approximately 470,000 distinct CDR3 sequences, more than 25% of which are singletons, and around 0.82% rests with the top ten. Material for sequencing was sorted CD4+, CD8+, or CD8+CD57+ T cells (not recorded which) from PBMCs. These receptor sequences come from a human donor with aplastic anemia. CDR3s include the opening cysteine and the closing phenylalanine or tryptophan. A D gene is named only where the DNA matches it firmly.

>TRBD1|14|TRBV10-2|TRBJ2-7
CASRKGQGTHEQYF
>TRBD1|16|TRBV11-1|TRBJ2-7
CASSPLGQGASYEQYF
>.|13|TRBV6-2/TRBV6-3|TRBJ1-1
CASSYLKYTEAFF
>.|16|TRBV7-2|TRBJ1-6
CASSLAGGGLGSPLHF
>TRBD1|13|TRBV29-1|TRBJ2-7
CSVAYRGLYEQYF
>.|15|TRBV3-1|TRBJ1-6
CASSQVGGENSPLHF
>TRBD2|16|TRBV28|TRBJ2-1
CASSTLAGGPGYEQFF
>.|12|TRBV19|TRBJ2-7
CASGWGGREQYF
>.|11|TRBV20-1|TRBJ1-2
CSLLANYGYTF
>.|14|TRBV10-3|TRBJ2-2
CASSYRPDTGELFF
>.|14|TRBV7-2|TRBJ2-7
CASSSRQDSYEQYF
>.|13|TRBV10-3|TRBJ1-6
CAISEGSNSPLHF
>.|16|TRBV2|TRBJ1-3
CASSEGRLVSGNTIYF
>TRBD1|15|TRBV5-1|TRBJ1-2
CASSLAGGADYGYTF
>.|15|TRBV14|TRBJ1-1
CASSQITGGSTEAFF
>TRBD2|16|TRBV10-1|TRBJ2-1
CASSEPGLAGDNEQFF
>TRBD1|14|TRBV20-1|TRBJ2-1
CSAQTGAWGNEQFF
>.|16|TRBV4-2|TRBJ2-7
CASSQWGGLGSHEQYF
>.|13|TRBV19|TRBJ1-1
CASSGRARTEAFF
>TRBD1|13|TRBV7-9|TRBJ2-7
CASSLDRPYEQYF
>.|18|TRBV25-1|TRBJ2-6
CASSEGQVSSSGANVLTF
>TRBD1|14|TRBV29-1|TRBJ2-1
CSVGLIQGRNEQFF
>TRBD1|16|TRBV11-2|TRBJ1-4
CASSRQPGQLNEKLFF
>TRBD1|16|TRBV25-1|TRBJ2-7
CASSQDLGQGGSEQYF
>.|13|TRBV7-9|TRBJ2-5
CASSGNGRETQYF
>TRBD1|16|TRBV9|TRBJ1-1
CASSVEAQGASTEAFF
>.|16|TRBV6-1|TRBJ2-1
CASNPLGAGEAHEQFF
>TRBD1|14|TRBV10-3|TRBJ2-7
CAISESRTGYEQYF
>TRBD2|15|TRBV20-1|TRBJ2-7
CSATRGLAERYEQYF
>TRBD2|14|TRBV9|TRBJ2-1
CASSVGGGAAEQFF
>TRBD1|15|TRBV19|TRBJ2-2
CASSMGTGATGELFF
>.|13|TRBV20-1|TRBJ1-1
CSLSGTPNTEAFF
>TRBD2|13|TRBV10-3|TRBJ2-3
CAISVGSGSIQYF
>TRBD1|15|TRBV20-1|TRBJ2-7
CSARPGTGYLTEQYF
>TRBD1|16|TRBV5-4|TRBJ1-1
CASSLGAGTGESEAFF
>TRBD2|17|TRBV7-2|TRBJ2-5
CASSPRGLAGGFGVQYF
>.|15|TRBV5-6|TRBJ1-6
CASSLGPGSGSSLHF
>TRBD1|16|TRBV30|TRBJ1-6
CAWSVDRGRYNSPLHF
>.|11|TRBV6-1|TRBJ1-2
CASSEVSGYTF
>.|12|TRBV20-1|TRBJ1-2
CSASVGTYGYTF
>.|13|TRBV19|TRBJ1-5
CASSRESNQPQHF
>.|14|TRBV2|TRBJ1-1
CASSPRVTNTEAFF
>TRBD1|12|TRBV20-1|TRBJ2-7
CSATDRERVQYF
>.|15|TRBV7-2|TRBJ1-6
CASSLNGQNNSLLHF
>.|15|TRBV19|TRBJ1-2
CASTASQGIGYGYTF
>.|13|TRBV20-1|TRBJ1-4
CSASSQTNEKLFF
>.|12|TRBV10-3|TRBJ1-2
CAISGQIYGYTF
>.|14|TRBV19|TRBJ1-1
CASSADFLSTEAFF
>TRBD1|15|TRBV19|TRBJ1-6
CASSRGTADNSPLHF
>.|13|TRBV29-1|TRBJ2-7
CSAGTPSAYEQYF
>.|13|TRBV4-2|TRBJ1-2
CASSQSGDRGYTF
>.|15|TRBV25-1|TRBJ2-7
CASSQDTGSTYEQYF
>.|14|TRBV7-2|TRBJ1-1
CASSLEAIGTEAFF
>.|15|TRBV11-2|TRBJ2-3
CASSLVWGPTDTQYF
>TRBD1|16|TRBV19|TRBJ2-1
CASRPAGTGAYNEQFF
>TRBD1|14|TRBV12-3/TRBV12-4|TRBJ1-5
CASSLGQGNRPQHF
>.|15|TRBV25-1|TRBJ1-2
CASSATKGGGISYTF
>TRBD1|15|TRBV20-1|TRBJ2-5
CSALTGTGGLETQYF